This entry lists 17 T cell receptor beta chains sequenced from one sample in a study of T cells in women clearing cervical HPV infection. This table comes from immunoSEQ multiplex PCR, and its TCRdb copy is limited to in-frame clones, with some not included. This listing includes approximately 30,000 clones. The specimen sequenced was blood buffy coat. The receptors derive from a woman between 18 and 69 years old with a cervical HPV16 infection that either progressed to CIN3+ or cleared (not recorded which).

Concerning this clone itself: The DNA ends 3 residues before the CDR3 does, and the rest of the CDR3 is filled in from the germline J gene. V and J are TRBV11-1 and TRBJ2-7, with D possibly being TRBD1 (6 bases). Germline V gives CDR1 SGHAT, CDR2 FQDESV (reference sequence). The CDR3 has 14 amino acids. Trimming removed 5 bases from V and 2 bases from J, with 13 bases in between. This CDR3 reads CASSADRHAYEQYF. The sequenced CDR3 bases are TGTGCCAGCAGCGCCGACAGGCATGCCTACGAG.

Comment on this clone: Coverage ceases 3 residues before the CDR3 finishes, and the germline J gene fills in the end. The V gene is TRBV9, the J gene TRBJ2-7; the match to TRBD1 covers 7 bases. Germline V lookup: CDR1 SGDLS, CDR2 YYNGEE. With V trimmed by 5 bases and J by 1 base, 6 bases remained unmatched. This CDR3 comprises 14 residues. Incomplete CDR3 DNA: TGTGCCAGCAGTATGGGACAGATGTCCTACGAG. It yields the protein CASSMGQMSYE. The whole CDR3 protein is CASSMGQMSYEQYF.

As for this clone: The read gets to within 3 residues of the CDR3 end, and the germline J gene fills in the rest. V and J are TRBV18 and TRBJ2-5, with TRBD1 matching 12 bases. The CDR3 sequence is 15 residues long. Germline loops: CDR1 KGHSH, CDR2 LQKENI. V dropped 2 bases and J dropped 5; count of bases not matched to a gene: 3. The CDR3 loop is CASSPGTGGLETQYF. The sequenced part of the CDR3 DNA is TGTGCCAGCTCACCAGGGACAGGGGGCTTGGAGACC.

In the case of this clone: The read finishes 3 residues shy of the CDR3 end, and the germline J gene is used to complete it. The J gene is TRBJ2-7, the V gene TRBV29-1; 9 bases are a match to TRBD2. Germline V gene data show CDR1 as SQVTM and CDR2 as ANQGSEA. V lost 3 bases and J lost 0; bases outside the gene matches: 6. The CDR3 has 15 residues. CDR3 in amino acids: CSVDGGAGGSYEQYF. The sequenced part of the CDR3 DNA is TGCAGCGTTGATGGTGGAGCGGGAGGCTCCTACGAG.

In the case of this clone: The junction departs from germline at one end; a sequencing error may be responsible. The CDR3 is cut off 3 residues early in the read; its end comes from the germline J gene. The genes are TRBV4-2 and TRBJ2-1, with TRBD2 matching over 12 bases. Germline loops: CDR1 LGHNA, CDR2 YNFKEQ. This CDR3 is built from 15 residues. The CDR3 is CASSQVAGLAGEQFF. Incomplete CDR3 DNA: TGCGCCAGCAGCCAAGTGGCGGGACTAGCGGGTGAG.

Comments on this clone: The CDR3 goes on 3 residues after the read ends, and that part is filled in from the germline J gene. The chain uses TRBV7-9 and TRBJ2-2, with D perhaps matching TRBD1 (5 bases). Germline loops: CDR1 SEHNR, CDR2 FQNEAQ (reference sequence). The length of the CDR3 is 14 residues. The CDR3 bases that were read are TGTGCCAGCAGCTTAGGATCCACAAGAAGGGGG. Its translation: CASSLGSTRRG. From start to end, the CDR3 is CASSLGSTRRGLFF. The variable domain in full, with the rest retrieved from reference TRBV7-9 and TRBJ2-2, is DTGVSQNPRHKITKRGQNVTFRCDPISEHNRLYWYRQTLGQGPEFLTYFQNEAQLEKSRLLSDRFSAERPKGSFSTLEIQRTEQGDSAMYLCASSLGSTRRGLFFGEGSRLTVL.

CDR3 bases read: TGCAGTGCTAGTTTGACTAGCGGGAGCAGGGGCATT. This encodes CSASLTSGSRGI. In full, the CDR3 is CSASLTSGSRGIQYF. The genes are TRBV20-1 and TRBJ2-4, with 12 bases lining up with TRBD2. The read halts 3 residues ahead of the CDR3 end, with the missing end drawn from the germline J gene. The V gene end was trimmed by 3 bases and the J gene end by 9 bases; junction bases not matched to a gene: 9. The CDR3 spans 15 residues. CDR1 DFQATT and CDR2 SNEGSKA come from the germline V gene (reference sequence).

With respect to this clone: The read terminates 3 residues ahead of where the CDR3 ends, so the germline J gene completes it. The rearrangement links TRBV29-1 to TRBJ1-2; 9 bases line up with TRBD1. This CDR3 is 15 amino acids long. Unmatched junction bases numbered 12, after V lost 7 bases and J lost 3 bases. CDR1 is SQVTM and CDR2 is ANQGSEA in the germline V gene. This chain's CDR3 is CSAGQGLLKDYGYTF. Incomplete CDR3 DNA: TGCAGCGCAGGACAGGGGTTATTAAAGGACTATGGC.

On this clone: The CDR3 end is not reached by the read, which stops 3 residues before it; the germline J gene fills it in. The V call is TRBV19, the J call TRBJ2-4; D is undetermined. The V gene's germline CDR1 is LNHDA and CDR2 SQIVND (reference sequence). CDR3 length: 14 residues. V was cut by 1 base and J by 1 base, with 5 bases left in between. The CDR3 loop is CASSIASAKNIQYF. CDR3 bases read: TGTGCCAGTAGTATAGCCTCGGCCAAAAACATT.

Note on this clone: The missing CDR3 end, 3 residues past where the read stops, is filled in from the germline J gene. The rearrangement uses TRBV29-1 and TRBJ2-1; weak D call: TRBD1 (5 bases). Germline CDR1 is SQVTM and CDR2 is ANQGSEA. This CDR3 has 13 residues. The V gene lost 4 bases and the J gene lost 6 bases, with 13 bases spanning the gap. CDR3: CSVVGAGFNEQFF. The DNA read from the CDR3 is TGCAGCGTTGTAGGGGCTGGATTCAATGAG.

Turning to this clone: The read terminates 3 residues ahead of where the CDR3 ends, so the germline J gene completes it. The chain joins TRBV2 to TRBJ2-7; 9 nucleotides agree with TRBD2. V shed 8 bases and J 2 bases; nucleotides not matched to a gene: 7. The germline gives CDR1 SNHLY, CDR2 FYNNEI. The CDR3 covers 14 residues. CDR3 DNA (partial): TGTGCCAGCCACGGCGGGAGGGCCCCCTACGAG. This gives the protein CASHGGRAPYE. The whole CDR3 region reads CASHGGRAPYEQYF. Full variable domain (missing parts from reference TRBV2 and TRBJ2-7): EPEVTQTPSHQVTQMGQEVILRCVPISNHLYFYWYRQILGQKVEFLVSFYNNEISEKSEIFDDQFSVERPDGSNFTLKIRSTKLEDSAMYFCASHGGRAPYEQYFGPGTRLTVT.

In regard to this clone: The read is 3 residues too short to cover the CDR3 end, so that end is filled in from the germline J gene. The chain is built from TRBV24-1 and TRBJ2-1, with TRBD2 matching 7 bases. J was trimmed by 2 bases and V by 9 bases; bases with no gene match: 3. The length of the CDR3 is 13 residues. Per the germline V gene, CDR1 is KGHDR and CDR2 is SFDVKD. The CDR3 protein is CATAAGAYNEQFF. The sequenced part of the CDR3 DNA is TGTGCCACCGCCGCGGGGGCCTACAATGAG.

A word on this clone: The CDR3 end falls 3 residues outside the read, so it is completed with the germline J gene. The chain combines TRBV7-3 with TRBJ2-2; unclear D gene. The V and J ends lost 0 bases and 1 base respectively, with 12 bases between them. The CDR3 has 17 residues. Germline V gene data show CDR1 as SGHTA and CDR2 as FQGTGA. The CDR3 bases that were read are TGTGCCAGCAGCTTAACTTATAAAGGGCGGAACACCGGGGAG. Its protein product is CASSLTYKGRNTGE. The CDR3 in its entirety is CASSLTYKGRNTGELFF.

On this clone: Read coverage stops 3 residues before the CDR3 terminus; the germline J gene supplies the remainder. J is TRBJ2-3 and V is TRBV5-1; D is perhaps TRBD2 (5 bases). The CDR3 runs to 15 residues. Per the germline V gene, CDR1 is SGHRS and CDR2 is YFSETQ. V was shortened by 0 bases and J by 2 bases, with 10 bases between the two germline ends. The CDR3 sequence: CASSLGDYITDTQYF. The CDR3 DNA, read in part, is TGCGCCAGCAGCTTGGGCGACTATATCACAGATACG.

As concerns this clone: The CDR3 extends 3 residues past the end of the read, so its final part is completed from the germline J gene. The chain has TRBV7-8 and TRBJ2-5; 11 bases are a match to TRBD2. The CDR3 spans 16 residues. Losses at the gene ends were 6 bases for V and 2 bases for J; bases not matched to a gene: 8. Germline lookup yields CDR1 SGHVS and CDR2 FQNEAQ. The sequenced CDR3 bases are TGTGCCAGCAGTCTCTTAGCGGGAGGGCAACAAGAGACC. Its protein product is CASSLLAGGQQET. The complete CDR3 reads CASSLLAGGQQETQYF.

Note on this clone: The DNA ends 3 residues before the CDR3 does, and the rest of the CDR3 is filled in from the germline J gene. The chain is built from TRBV5-6 and TRBJ2-5, with 9 bases fitting TRBD1. The CDR3 has 14 residues. The germline V gene has CDR1 SGHDT and CDR2 YYEEEE. V lost 4 bases and J lost 6; bases outside the gene matches: 7. The CDR3 protein is CASSTGQGKKTQYF. The covered CDR3 bases are TGTGCCAGCAGCACGGGACAGGGTAAGAAGACC.

For this clone: The missing CDR3 end, 3 residues past where the read stops, is filled in from the germline J gene. This chain connects TRBV7-9 to TRBJ1-5; TRBD1 matches at 9 bases. V dropped 4 bases and J dropped 4; count of bases not matched to a gene: 5. The CDR3 length is 15 residues. CDR1 SEHNR and CDR2 FQNEAQ come from the germline V gene (reference sequence). CDR3: CASSSNRGRNQPQHF. The CDR3 DNA, read in part, is TGTGCCAGCAGCTCCAACAGGGGGCGAAATCAGCCC.